One sample yielded the 13 T cell receptor beta chains listed below, sequenced in a study of blood T cell repertoires in COVID-19. Sequencing was performed with immunoSEQ multiplex PCR; in TCRdb, only in-frame clones are kept and a portion is missing. The sample contains roughly 190,000 clones, roughly 84% of which appear only once. The sample comprised PBMCs or T cells enriched from blood (not recorded which). These receptors were taken from a woman in her twenties or thirties who had recovered from COVID-19.

The gene calls are TRBV7-3 and TRBJ1-1; tentatively, D is TRBD1 (5 bases). This CDR3 region has 13 residues. Trimming took off 7 bases at V and 1 base at J, with 10 bases between the two ends. Germline lookup yields CDR1 SGHTA and CDR2 FQGTGA. The CDR3 protein is CASTLTGNTEAFF. The CDR3 DNA reads TGTGCCAGCACCCTTACAGGGAACACTGAAGCTTTCTTT.

This clone was observed once. This chain uses TRBV7-2 with TRBJ2-1; TRBD2 might be the D (5 bases). The V and J ends lost 5 bases and 9 bases respectively, with 26 bases between them. CDR1 SGHTA and CDR2 FQGNSA come from the germline V gene. This CDR3 spans 17 amino acids. The chain's CDR3 is CASSTLWASLGRVEQFF. Written as DNA, the CDR3 is TGTGCCAGCAGCACCCTATGGGCTAGCCTCGGTAGGGTTGAGCAGTTCTTC.

V gene TRBV27 combines with J gene TRBJ1-2; TRBD1 might be the D (5 bases). This CDR3 contains 13 residues. The germline V and J ends were trimmed by 5 bases and 2 bases, with 9 bases remaining between them. Germline CDR1 reads MNHEY; CDR2 reads SMNVEV (reference sequence). CDR3 in amino acids: CASSPRQNYGYTF. CDR3 bases: TGTGCCAGCAGTCCACGACAGAACTATGGCTACACCTTC.

This clone appeared a few times. Germline and junction disagree at one end, which may indicate a read error. CDR3 loop: CASSSPTSGRIF. The CDR3 DNA follows: TGTGCCAGCAGTTCCCCTACTAGCGGTAGAATCTTC. This chain connects TRBV28 to TRBJ2-1, with 8 bases lining up with TRBD2. The germline CDR1 and CDR2 sequences are MDHEN and SYDVKM. The CDR3 extends over 12 amino acids.

The V and J genes are TRBV7-2 and TRBJ2-1, with a weak D call TRBD2 (6 bases). V shed 5 bases and J shed 7 bases, with 18 bases lying between them. Germline-derived CDR1 and CDR2 are SGHTA and FQGNSA. CDR3 length equals 15 residues. CDR3 region: CASSPRWGRRNEQFF. The CDR3 bases are TGTGCCAGCAGCCCACGGTGGGGGAGGCGGAATGAGCAGTTCTTC.

The gene calls are TRBV5-4 and TRBJ1-2; 8 bases align to TRBD1. The CDR3 is 16 amino acids. Germline V lookup: CDR1 SGHNT, CDR2 YYREEE (reference sequence). The V segment lost 3 bases and the J segment 8 bases; nucleotides outside the gene matches: 15. The CDR3 region is CASSSGTGLSLGGYTF. CDR3 bases: TGTGCCAGCAGCTCCGGGACAGGATTATCCCTGGGGGGCTACACCTTC.

The gene calls are TRBV11-3 and TRBJ2-3, with TRBD2 matching 7 bases. V shed 1 base and J 3 bases; nucleotides not matched to a gene: 4. Germline V gene data show CDR1 as SGHNT and CDR2 as YENEEA. The CDR3 spans 15 residues. For the CDR3, the DNA is TGTGCCAGCAGCTTAGGAGTGGGGGGGACAGATACGCAGTATTTT. Translated: CASSLGVGGTDTQYF.

In this sample, this clone turned up a few times. This chain uses TRBV7-9 with TRBJ1-5; D remains ambiguous. Trimming removed 4 bases at V and 0 bases at J, with 10 bases between. Germline values: CDR1 SEHNR, CDR2 FQNEAQ (reference sequence). The CDR3 is made up of 15 amino acids. Written as DNA, the CDR3 is TGTGCCAGCAGCTCCGGAGCGAGTAGCAATCAGCCCCAGCATTTT. This gives the protein CASSSGASSNQPQHF. The whole variable domain, filled in from reference TRBV7-9 and TRBJ1-5, reads DTGVSQNPRHKITKRGQNVTFRCDPISEHNRLYWYRQTLGQGPEFLTYFQNEAQLEKSRLLSDRFSAERPKGSFSTLEIQRTEQGDSAMYLCASSSGASSNQPQHFGDGTRLSIL.

The chain combines TRBV15 with TRBJ2-1; D possibly corresponds to TRBD2 (7 bases). The V gene's germline CDR1 is LNHNV and CDR2 YYDKDF (reference sequence). The CDR3 runs 16 residues. V shed 1 base and J shed 0 bases, with 10 bases lying between them. The CDR3, as DNA: TGTGCCACCAGCAGAGTAGGGGGGGGCTCCTACAATGAGCAGTTCTTC. It encodes CATSRVGGGSYNEQFF.

This chain uses TRBV15 with TRBJ1-2; D perhaps matches TRBD1 (6 bases). Germline-derived CDR1 and CDR2 are LNHNV and YYDKDF (reference sequence). The CDR3 sequence is 15 residues long. V was pared by 0 bases and J by 8 bases, with 16 bases between. CDR3 residues: CATSRDGGGAGGYTF. For the CDR3, the DNA is TGTGCCACCAGCAGAGATGGGGGGGGCGCAGGGGGCTACACCTTC.

V usage is TRBV28 and J usage is TRBJ1-1; TRBD1 might be the D (5 bases). Trimming took off 5 bases at V and 5 bases at J, with 15 bases between the two ends. Germline V gene data show CDR1 as MDHEN and CDR2 as SYDVKM. This CDR3 spans 14 amino acids. The CDR3: CASSLGGALTEAFF. DNA of the CDR3: TGTGCCAGCAGTCTCGGAGGGGCTCTTACTGAAGCTTTCTTT. Full variable domain (missing parts from reference TRBV28 and TRBJ1-1): DVKVTQSSRYLVKRTGEKVFLECVQDMDHENMFWYRQDPGLGLRLIYFSYDVKMKEKGDIPEGYSVSREKKERFSLILESASTNQTSMYLCASSLGGALTEAFFGQGTRLTVV.

This sequence joins TRBV5-8 and TRBJ2-1; 11 bases align to TRBD2. CDR1 and CDR2 (germline): SGHTS, YDEGEE. This CDR3 has 16 residues. Losses at the gene ends were 3 bases for V and 6 bases for J; bases not matched to a gene: 8. CDR3 protein: CASSSTGLAGGNEQFF. In nucleotides, the CDR3 is TGTGCCAGCAGCTCAACCGGGCTAGCGGGAGGCAATGAGCAGTTCTTC.

This chain links TRBV15 with TRBJ1-1; perhaps TRBD1 as D (5 bases). Germline CDR1 reads LNHNV; CDR2 reads YYDKDF (reference sequence). The CDR3 sequence is 13 residues long. V was clipped by 2 bases and J by 5 bases, with 9 bases between them. CDR3 in DNA: TGTGCCACCAGCAGACAGGGTTTAACTGAAGCTTTCTTT. Amino acids: CATSRQGLTEAFF.